The T cell receptor (beta chain) described here comes from a study of blood T cell repertoires in COVID-19. About the research overall: COVID-19 samples, acute and convalescent, were from the United States, Italy and Spain. The analysed material was cDNA or gDNA that came from T cells, B-cell-depleted T cells, or PBMCs.

In germline, CDR1 is MNHEY, CDR2 SVGAGI. The CDR3 covers 13 residues. The J segment lost 2 bases and the V segment lost 11 bases, leaving 2 bases of the junction unmatched. Original analysis: Counts of nucleated cells, estimated from reference gene primer amplification, were obtained. Some clones are missing from TCRdb's copy, which holds only in-frame ones; the method was immunoSEQ multiplex PCR. That table is the source of V, J and clone size, and D and trimming were worked out from the DNA. Here the sample spans about 140,000 clones, roughly 89% being singletons. The chain recombines TRBV6-5 with TRBJ2-6; 8 bases agree with TRBD1. Sequencing was done on a sample of peripheral blood. The sequence derives from a human donor in a cohort sampled during active COVID-19. The CDR3 coding sequence is TGTGCCCTCAGGGGGCCTGGGGCCAACGTCCTGACTTTC. Encoded protein: CALRGPGANVLTF.